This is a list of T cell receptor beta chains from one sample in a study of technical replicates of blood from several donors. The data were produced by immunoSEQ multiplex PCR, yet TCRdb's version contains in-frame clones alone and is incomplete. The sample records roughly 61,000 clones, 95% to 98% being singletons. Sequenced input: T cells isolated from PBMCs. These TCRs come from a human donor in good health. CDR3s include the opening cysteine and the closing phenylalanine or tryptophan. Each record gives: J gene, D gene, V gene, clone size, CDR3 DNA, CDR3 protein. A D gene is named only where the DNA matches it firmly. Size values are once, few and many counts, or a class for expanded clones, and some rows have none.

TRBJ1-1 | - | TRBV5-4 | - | TGTGCCAGCCGAAGACAGGAGAACACTGAAGCTTTCTTT | CASRRQENTEAFF
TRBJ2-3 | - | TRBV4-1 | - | TGCGCCAGCAGCCAAGTATTAGGGGACACAGATACGCAGTATTTT | CASSQVLGDTDTQYF
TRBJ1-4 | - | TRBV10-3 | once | TGTGCCATCCGAGCGGGGGCGAGTGAAAAACTGTTTTTT | CAIRAGASEKLFF
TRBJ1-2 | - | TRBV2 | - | TGTGCCAGGAGGGGGTCCGGCTACACCTTC | CARRGSGYTF
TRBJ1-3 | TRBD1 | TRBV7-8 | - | TGTGCCAGCAGCTTATCCGGGACAGGGGACACCATATATTTT | CASSLSGTGDTIYF
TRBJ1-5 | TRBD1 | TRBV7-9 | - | TGTGCCAGCAGCCTCGGACAGGGGGATCAGCCCCAGCATTTT | CASSLGQGDQPQHF
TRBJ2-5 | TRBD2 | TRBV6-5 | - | TGTGCCAGCAACCAACTAGCGGGAGGGTTGGAGACCCAGTACTTC | CASNQLAGGLETQYF
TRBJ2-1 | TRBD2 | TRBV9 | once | TGTGCCAGCAGCGTAGAATGGACTAGTCTCAATGAGCAGTTCTTC | CASSVEWTSLNEQFF
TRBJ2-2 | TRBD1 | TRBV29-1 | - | TGCAGCGTGGGACAGGGGGACACCGGGGAGCTGTTTTTT | CSVGQGDTGELFF
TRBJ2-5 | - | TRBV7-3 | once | TGTGCCAGCAGCTTAACCGTCCAAGAGACCCAGTACTTC | CASSLTVQETQYF
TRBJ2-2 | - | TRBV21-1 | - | TGTGCCAGCAGCAAAGGTTACAGGGTTAGGAACGGGGAGCTGTTTTTT | CASSKGYRVRNGELFF
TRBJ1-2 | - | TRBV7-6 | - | TGTGCCAGCAGCTTAGAGACAGGTTTTGGCTACACCTTC | CASSLETGFGYTF
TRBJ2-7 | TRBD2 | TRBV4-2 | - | TGTGCCAGCAGCCCAAGTCTGGGCGGGAGTGCTTACGAGCAGTACTTC | CASSPSLGGSAYEQYF
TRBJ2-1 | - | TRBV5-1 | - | TGCGCCAGCAAAACGATTAGCGAGAGCTCCTACAATGAGCAGTTCTTC | CASKTISESSYNEQFF
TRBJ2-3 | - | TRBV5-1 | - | TGCGCCAGTACTTTTTATTCGGGCACAGATACGCAGTATTTT | CASTFYSGTDTQYF
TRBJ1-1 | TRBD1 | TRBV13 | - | TGTGCCAGCAGCTTAACCCGACAGGGGGGGACTGAAGCTTTCTTT | CASSLTRQGGTEAFF
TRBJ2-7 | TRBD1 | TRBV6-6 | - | TGTGCCAGCAGTTACCCGGGACAGGGCAACTACGAGCAGTACTTC | CASSYPGQGNYEQYF
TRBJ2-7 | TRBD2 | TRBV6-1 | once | TGTGCCAGCATAGTCGGCGGGGGGGCGTACGAGCAGTACTTC | CASIVGGGAYEQYF
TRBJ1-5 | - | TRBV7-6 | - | TGTGCCAGCAGCACACAGGGTAAGAAGCCCCAGCATTTT | CASSTQGKKPQHF
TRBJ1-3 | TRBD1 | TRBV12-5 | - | TGTGCTAGTGGTTTGGCAAACAGGGGGCTTTATAGAAACACCATATATTTT | CASGLANRGLYRNTIYF
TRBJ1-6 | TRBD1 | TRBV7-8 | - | TGTGCCAGCAGCTTAATCGAGACAGGGGTTGATTCACCCCTCCACTTT | CASSLIETGVDSPLHF
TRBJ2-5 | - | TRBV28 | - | TGTGCCAGCAGGCCGACAGGCCTACAGATGGAGACCCAGTACTTC | CASRPTGLQMETQYF
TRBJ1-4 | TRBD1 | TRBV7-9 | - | TGTGCCAGCAGCACCTATCAGGGGGCGCACGAAAAACTGTTTTTT | CASSTYQGAHEKLFF
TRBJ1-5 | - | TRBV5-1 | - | TGCGCCAGCAGCTTGGGGGCCACGAGCAATCAGCCCCAGCATTTT | CASSLGATSNQPQHF
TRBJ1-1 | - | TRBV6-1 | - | TGTGCCAGCAGGGACTATACGACAGTCAACACTGAAGCTTTCTTT | CASRDYTTVNTEAFF
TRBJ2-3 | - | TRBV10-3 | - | TGTGCCATCAGCGCCGGGGAAGCGGACACAGATACGCAGTATTTT | CAISAGEADTDTQYF
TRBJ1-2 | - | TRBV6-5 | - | TGTGCCAGCAGTAACACCCTTGGCCTGTTCTATGGCTACACCTTC | CASSNTLGLFYGYTF
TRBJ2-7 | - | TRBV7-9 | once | TGTGCCAGCAGCTCCCTCACATACGAGCAGTACTTC | CASSSLTYEQYF
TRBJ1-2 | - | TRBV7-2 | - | TGTGCCAGCAGCGAAGAGCCAGGATCCTATGGCTACACCTTC | CASSEEPGSYGYTF
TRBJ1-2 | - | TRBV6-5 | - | TGTGCCAGCAGTTACACCAGTAACTATGGCTACACCTTC | CASSYTSNYGYTF
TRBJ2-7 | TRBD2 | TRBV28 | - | TGTGCCAGCACTAGGCGGGGGGTTTACTACGAGCAGTACTTC | CASTRRGVYYEQYF
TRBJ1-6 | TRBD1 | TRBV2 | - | TGTGCCAGCAGTGACGAGGGGGCGCTTCATAATTCACCCCTCCACTTT | CASSDEGALHNSPLHF
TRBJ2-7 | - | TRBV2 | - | TGTGCCAGCAGTGAATCAGGGGGAGGCTACGAGCAGTACTTC | CASSESGGGYEQYF
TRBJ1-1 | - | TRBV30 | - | TGTGCCTGGAGTTATGCGCTGCAAGCTTTCTTT | CAWSYALQAFF
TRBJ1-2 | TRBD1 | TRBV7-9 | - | TGTGCCAGCAGCTTAGAAGAGGAGGGGGCGCGGGGCTACACCTTC | CASSLEEEGARGYTF
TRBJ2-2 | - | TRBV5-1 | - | TGCGCCAGCAGTGAGGGTACCGGGGAGCTGTTTTTT | CASSEGTGELFF
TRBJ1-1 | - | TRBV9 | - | TGTGCCAGCAGGAGAGGGAACACTGAAGCTTTCTTT | CASRRGNTEAFF
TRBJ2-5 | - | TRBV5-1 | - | TGCGCCAGCAGCTTGCAAGGGGGGGCTAGGGAGACCCAGTACTTC | CASSLQGGARETQYF
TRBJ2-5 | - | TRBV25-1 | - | TGTGCCAGCAGTGACCCCAACCAAGAGACCCAGTACTTC | CASSDPNQETQYF
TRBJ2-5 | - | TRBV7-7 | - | TGTGCCAGCCGCCTGGGGGCGGGAGCCCAAGAGACCCAGTACTTC | CASRLGAGAQETQYF
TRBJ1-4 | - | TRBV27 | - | TGTGCCAGCAGTCCACATGCGGGGGCTAATGAAAAACTGTTTTTT | CASSPHAGANEKLFF
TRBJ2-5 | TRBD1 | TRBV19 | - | TGTGCCAGTAGGAGACAGGGGGGGGAGACCCAGTACTTC | CASRRQGGETQYF
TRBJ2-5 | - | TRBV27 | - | TGTGCCAGCAGGCCTACAGAGCAAGAGACCCAGTACTTC | CASRPTEQETQYF
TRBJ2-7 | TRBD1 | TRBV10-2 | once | TGCGCCAGCAGTGACCTCCAGACAGGGCGCTACGAGCAGTACTTC | CASSDLQTGRYEQYF
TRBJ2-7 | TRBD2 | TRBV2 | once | TGTGCCAGCAGTAAAAATAGCGGGGGGGCCTACTACGAGCAGTACTTC | CASSKNSGGAYYEQYF